These T cell receptor beta chains were read from a single sample in a study of control samples from healthy donors and cancer patients. Method: immunoSEQ multiplex PCR; TCRdb's copy keeps in-frame clones and lacks some. The table has about 35,000 clones, around 93% seen once. The sample comprised PBMCs. All receptors come from a man aged 35-49 years with colorectal cancer. Both conserved end residues are part of each CDR3. A D gene is named only where the DNA matches it firmly. The size of a clone is reported for some rows only, either as once, few or many, or as a class for expanded clones.

clone size,D gene,J gene,V gene,CDR3 DNA,CDR3 protein
NA,TRBD1,TRBJ1-2,TRBV7-2,TGTGCCAGCAGCCTCGGGACAGGCGTCTACACCTTC,CASSLGTGVYTF
NA,NA,TRBJ2-5,TRBV3-1/TRBV3-2,TGTGCCAGCAGCCCAGGGAGTGAGACCCAGTACTTC,CASSPGSETQYF
few,NA,TRBJ1-3,TRBV6-1,TGTGCCAGCAGTGAAAGGGGAGGGGTCTTCTCTGGAAACACCATATATTTT,CASSERGGVFSGNTIYF
NA,TRBD2,TRBJ2-7,TRBV4-2,TGTGCCAGCAGCCAAGGGAGGACTAGCGGGGGATCCTACGAGCAGTACTTC,CASSQGRTSGGSYEQYF
NA,TRBD2,TRBJ2-1,TRBV24-1,TGTGCCACCAGTGACCTAAGTACTAGCGGGGGGAATGAGCAGTTCTTC,CATSDLSTSGGNEQFF
NA,NA,TRBJ1-4,TRBV7-8,TGTGCCAGCAGCTCGACGAGAAGAGAACTGTTTTTT,CASSSTRRELFF
NA,NA,TRBJ2-3,TRBV5-6,TGTGCCAGCAGCGGATCTAGCACAGATACGCAGTATTTT,CASSGSSTDTQYF
NA,NA,TRBJ2-7,TRBV4-1,TGCGCCAGCAGCCCCGATGAGCCCTATATTCGATACTACGAGCAGTACTTC,CASSPDEPYIRYYEQYF
NA,NA,TRBJ2-3,TRBV29-1,TGCAGCGTTTGTCTTGGTGCGGCAGATACGCAGTATTTT,CSVCLGAADTQYF
NA,TRBD1,TRBJ1-2,TRBV19,TGTGCCAGTAGTGCGCGATTCCGGGACAGGGAGGGCTACACCTTC,CASSARFRDREGYTF
NA,TRBD2,TRBJ2-1,TRBV30,TGTGCCTGGAGTAGGACTAGCGGGGGCCGACAGCAGTTCTTC,CAWSRTSGGRQQFF
NA,NA,TRBJ1-1,TRBV9,TGTGCCAGCAGCCCACGTCCCGGGACTGAAGCTTTCTTT,CASSPRPGTEAFF
NA,NA,TRBJ2-5,TRBV11-2,TGTGCCAGCAGCCCGCCCGGCAGAGGAGAGACCCAGTACTTC,CASSPPGRGETQYF
NA,NA,TRBJ1-4,TRBV5-1,TGCGCCAGCAGCCCGGGTAATGAAAAACTGTTTTTT,CASSPGNEKLFF